Listed below are T cell receptor beta chains from one sample, sequenced in a study of cytomegalovirus exposure and HLA in healthy donors. Generated by immunoSEQ multiplex PCR, the TCRdb table keeps only in-frame clones and is missing some. In the table there are 150,000 to 180,000 clones, 75% to 90% of which are singletons. Sequencing used PBMCs. Receptors were obtained from a man aged 18 to 29 in good health and CMV-seropositive. Each CDR3 is given with its conserved first and last residue. D genes are given only for firm matches. Rows give clone size only sometimes, using once, few, many, or a class for an expanded clone.

abundance	j_gene	d_gene	v_gene	CDR3nt	CDR3aa
NA	TRBJ2-1	TRBD2	TRBV9	TGTGCCAGCAGCCCTGACCCCGGGACTATCAATGAGCAGTTCTTC	CASSPDPGTINEQFF
NA	TRBJ2-3	NA	TRBV7-7	TGTGCCAGCAGCTCCAATCCGGGGAGCACAGATACGCAGTATTTT	CASSSNPGSTDTQYF
NA	TRBJ2-7	NA	TRBV7-2	TGTGCCAGCAGCTTAGCGCCAGACCTAGCCTACGAGCAGTACTTC	CASSLAPDLAYEQYF
once	TRBJ1-1	NA	TRBV10-3	TGTGCCATCAGTGAGGGGCCCCAGGTGAACACTGAAGCTTTCTTT	CAISEGPQVNTEAFF
once	TRBJ2-3	TRBD2	TRBV6-5	TGTGCCAGCAGCTCGCGGGGGGATTGGACAGATACGCAGTATTTT	CASSSRGDWTDTQYF
NA	TRBJ1-1	TRBD1	TRBV30	TGTGCCTGGAGTCCCCCGACAGGGGACCTCAACACTGAAGCTTTCTTT	CAWSPPTGDLNTEAFF
NA	TRBJ1-2	NA	TRBV4-3	TGCGCCAGCAGCGAGAGCACCAGGGCTGGCTATGGCTACACCTTC	CASSESTRAGYGYTF
NA	TRBJ2-3	NA	TRBV7-2	TGTGCCAGCAGCTTAAGACAGGTTGGCGTTGGAACAGATACGCAGTATTTT	CASSLRQVGVGTDTQYF
NA	TRBJ1-2	NA	TRBV29-1	TGCAGCGTCGCCCCGATTACAGCTAACTATGGCTACACCTTC	CSVAPITANYGYTF
once	TRBJ1-1	NA	TRBV5-4	TGTGCCAGCAGCTTGGCTGGGGCCGGGGGGGGCACTGAAGCTTTCTTT	CASSLAGAGGGTEAFF
NA	TRBJ2-1	NA	TRBV5-1	TGCGCCAGCAGCTTACAGGGATTTGACAATGAGCAGTTCTTC	CASSLQGFDNEQFF
NA	TRBJ2-1	NA	TRBV6-5	TGTGCCAGCAGTTACGGGCGGCAGGGCCCTTACAATGAGCAGTTCTTC	CASSYGRQGPYNEQFF
NA	TRBJ1-3	TRBD1	TRBV9	TGTGCCAGCAGCGGGCGACAGGGTGGAGCCTCTGGAAACACCATATATTTT	CASSGRQGGASGNTIYF
once	TRBJ2-7	TRBD1	TRBV7-7	TGTGCCAGCAACCGGAGACAGGGGGCCCCTTGCTACGAGCAGTACTTC	CASNRRQGAPCYEQYF
once	TRBJ1-5	NA	TRBV6-1	TGTGCCAGCGATCATCGGGGGAGATATCAGCCCCAGCATTTT	CASDHRGRYQPQHF
NA	TRBJ2-1	TRBD2	TRBV13	TGTGCCAGCAGCTTAACCCATCCCGGGACTAGCGAATACAATGAGCAGTTCTTC	CASSLTHPGTSEYNEQFF
NA	TRBJ2-2	NA	TRBV5-6	TGTGCCAGCAGCTTTAGTCACACCGGGGAGCTGTTTTTT	CASSFSHTGELFF
NA	TRBJ2-7	NA	TRBV30	TGTGCCTGGAGTGGGGCGGCGGGACCTCATAGGTACTTC	CAWSGAAGPHRYF
NA	TRBJ1-2	TRBD1	TRBV6-5	TGTGCCAGCAGTTCCCCGCCGACAGGGTATGGCTACACCTTC	CASSSPPTGYGYTF
NA	TRBJ2-5	NA	TRBV29-1	TGCAGCGTCCCGGACAGCTTTAGGGAGACCCAGTACTTC	CSVPDSFRETQYF
NA	TRBJ2-1	TRBD2	TRBV27	TGTGCCAGCAGTTTGGGCACTAGCGGGGTTAGCTCCTACAATGAGCAGTTCTTC	CASSLGTSGVSSYNEQFF
NA	TRBJ1-2	NA	TRBV19	TGTGCCAGTAGTATCGGGGGGGGTACTGGCTATGGCTACACCTTC	CASSIGGGTGYGYTF
NA	TRBJ2-2	NA	TRBV18	TGTGCCAGCTCACCGAGAGTGGACAGATACCACACCGGGGAGCTGTTTTTT	CASSPRVDRYHTGELFF
NA	TRBJ1-6	NA	TRBV5-4	TGTGCCAGCAGCTTGGGCGGGGGCTCACCCCTCCACTTT	CASSLGGGSPLHF
NA	TRBJ2-5	NA	TRBV5-4	TGTGCCAGCAGCTTATACGGGGTAGGGCAAGAGACCCAGTACTTC	CASSLYGVGQETQYF
NA	TRBJ1-1	TRBD1	TRBV18	TGTGCCAGCTCACCAGCGACAGGGGGGAACACTGAAGCTTTCTTT	CASSPATGGNTEAFF
once	TRBJ2-7	NA	TRBV30	TGTGCCTGGAGGACAAGGTCGACCACCTACGAGCAGTACTTC	CAWRTRSTTYEQYF
NA	TRBJ1-1	NA	TRBV6-5	TGTGCCATCCGAGGGTCGGACTCTTTGACTGAAGCTTTCTTT	CAIRGSDSLTEAFF
NA	TRBJ1-2	TRBD1	TRBV6-4	TGTGCCAGCAGTGAAAGCATCGATAGGGGGCATGGCTACACCTTC	CASSESIDRGHGYTF
NA	TRBJ2-1	NA	TRBV19	TGTGCCAGTGCGGGCAGCTCCTACAATGAGCAGTTCTTC	CASAGSSYNEQFF
NA	TRBJ2-3	NA	TRBV5-6	TGTGCCAGCAGCCCAGAACAGCCCACAGATACGCAGTATTTT	CASSPEQPTDTQYF
NA	TRBJ2-7	TRBD1	TRBV4-3	TGCGCCAGCAGCCTGGACAGGGTGGACGAGCAGTACTTC	CASSLDRVDEQYF
NA	TRBJ1-5	TRBD1	TRBV4-1	TGCGCCAGCAGCCAAACAGGGGGCTACCAGCCCCAGCATTTT	CASSQTGGYQPQHF
NA	TRBJ2-7	NA	TRBV7-8	TGTGCCAGCAGCCCCCGCGAGGGAAGCTCCTACGAGCAGTACTTC	CASSPREGSSYEQYF
NA	TRBJ2-3	TRBD2	TRBV5-4	TGTGCCAGCAGCTTGGCACGGACTAGCGATGATACGCAGTATTTT	CASSLARTSDDTQYF
NA	TRBJ1-5	NA	TRBV6-1	TGTGCCAGCAGTCGGGACTCCGGTCAGCCCCAGCATTTT	CASSRDSGQPQHF
NA	TRBJ2-1	TRBD2	TRBV4-3	TGCGCCAGCAGCCGGTGGGACGGCGCGGGAGTCAATGAGCAGTTCTTC	CASSRWDGAGVNEQFF